The 18 T cell receptor beta chains reported below all come from one sample, sequenced in a study of beta chain features in type 1 diabetes. Sequenced material consisted of expressed TCRB transcripts (all of the isolated RNA was reverse transcribed). Repertoires were generated with immunoSEQ multiplex PCR, while TCRdb's copy carries only in-frame clones and drops some. The sample holds roughly 450,000 clones, roughly 14% seen once. The sequenced sample consisted of naive CD4+ T cells from blood. The receptors were gathered from a man in his thirties or forties in good health.

This sequence joins TRBV10-3 and TRBJ2-1, with TRBD1 matching 7 bases. V lost 8 bases, J lost 7 bases, and 8 bases stayed unmatched. Germline V CDR1 and CDR2: ENHRY, SYGVKD. The CDR3 length is 13 residues. CDR3 amino acids: CAIGSRGINEQFF. The CDR3 DNA reads TGTGCCATCGGATCCAGGGGGATAAATGAGCAGTTCTTC.

A few counts support this clone. The CDR3 sequence is CASSKKHQLPDTQYF. The CDR3 DNA is TGTGCCAGCAGCAAAAAGCACCAACTGCCAGATACGCAGTATTTT. This chain connects TRBV21-1 to TRBJ2-3; TRBD2, the table's D call, was not compared with the DNA. TRBV21-1 is annotated as a pseudogene. CDR3 length: 15 residues.

The genes are TRBV29-1 and TRBJ2-5; the match to TRBD2 covers 10 bases. CDR1 is SQVTM, CDR2 ANQGSEA, per germline. Unmatched junction bases numbered 8, after V lost 5 bases and J lost 5 bases. The CDR3 loop spans 14 amino acids. CDR3 in DNA: TGCAGCGTTCCTCTAGCGGGAGTATATGAGACCCAGTACTTC. Translation gives CSVPLAGVYETQYF.

Note on this clone: Germline is not matched at one junction end, which may reflect a read error. V gene TRBV18 combines with J gene TRBJ2-7; D call uncertain. The germline gives CDR1 KGHSH, CDR2 LQKENI. This CDR3 has 12 amino acids. The CDR3 coding sequence is TGTGCCAGCGCACCCGGATCCTACGAGCAGTACTTC. This gives the protein CASAPGSYEQYF.

The chain couples TRBV10-3 to TRBJ1-2; D gene uncertain. The germline V gene encodes CDR1 ENHRY and CDR2 SYGVKD. The CDR3 is 11 residues long. The germline V and J ends were trimmed by 4 bases and 10 bases, with 10 bases remaining between them. The CDR3 DNA is TGTGCCATCAGTGCTCGGGAGACCTACACCTTC. Its translation is CAISARETYTF.

This clone was picked up a small number of times. The chain couples TRBV29-1 to TRBJ2-5; D not certain. CDR1 is SQVTM, CDR2 ANQGSEA, per germline. The CDR3 is made up of 14 amino acids. The V end lost 0 bases, the J end lost 4 bases, and 12 bases lay between the germline ends. CDR3 protein: CSVEDRASLETQYF. The CDR3 nucleotides read TGCAGCGTTGAAGATCGGGCTAGTTTAGAGACCCAGTACTTC. Together with reference TRBV29-1 and TRBJ2-5, the CDR3 gives the full variable domain: SAVISQKPSRDICQRGTSLTIQCQVDSQVTMMFWYRQQPGQSLTLIATANQGSEATYESGFVIDKFPISRPNLTFSTLTVSNMSPEDSSIYLCSVEDRASLETQYFGPGTRLLVL.

The rearrangement uses TRBV18 and TRBJ1-1; D might be TRBD1 (5 bases). V gave up 5 bases and J gave up 2 bases, with 15 bases separating them. Germline V gene data show CDR1 as KGHSH and CDR2 as LQKENI. The CDR3 extends over 15 amino acids. As DNA, the CDR3 is TGTGCCAGCTCATCGCAGTTCACAGGCAACACTGAAGCTTTCTTT. The encoded protein is CASSSQFTGNTEAFF.

This clone has ten or more counts. The chain combines TRBV23-1 with TRBJ2-4; D is uncertain. TRBV23-1 is identified as an open reading frame with a role that is uncertain. With 4 bases removed from V and 4 bases from J, the gap between germline ends came to 8 bases. CDR3 length equals 13 residues. As DNA, the CDR3 is TGCGCCAGCAGTCTCCAGATAAAAAACATTCAGTACTTC. Its translation: CASSLQIKNIQYF.

The rearrangement uses TRBV2 and TRBJ2-5; TRBD2 matches 7 bases. Losses at the gene ends were 6 bases for V and 5 bases for J; bases not matched to a gene: 6. CDR3 length equals 13 residues. Looked up from germline, CDR1 is SNHLY and CDR2 is FYNNEI. The CDR3 DNA sequence: TGTGCCAGCAGGAGTGCGGGAGTTGAGACCCAGTACTTC. It encodes CASRSAGVETQYF.

In its sample, this clone was seen a few times. The CDR3 is CASRPTTEETQYF. The CDR3 DNA sequence: TGTGCCAGCAGACCCACTACCGAAGAGACCCAGTACTTC. J is TRBJ2-5 and V is TRBV7-2; D unresolved. The germline V and J ends were trimmed by 6 bases and 3 bases, with 11 bases remaining between them. The CDR3 contains 13 residues. Germline values: CDR1 SGHTA, CDR2 FQGNSA.

In this sample, this clone turned up a few times. The chain joins TRBV10-3 to TRBJ2-3; no firm D call. The CDR3 is made up of 15 amino acids. CDR1 and CDR2 (germline): ENHRY, SYGVKD. Deletions cut 10 bases from V and 3 bases from J, with 20 bases between. CDR3 amino acids: CATQSSGSSTDTQYF. The CDR3 DNA sequence: TGTGCCACTCAATCATCCGGTTCTAGTACAGATACGCAGTATTTT.

The V call is TRBV25-1, the J call TRBJ1-2; D is unclear. Trimming stripped 1 base from V and 8 bases from J, with 8 bases between. The CDR3 is 12 residues long. Germline CDR1 and CDR2: MGHDK and SYGVNS. CDR3 loop: CASSEWSRGYTF. The CDR3 DNA sequence: TGTGCCAGCAGTGAATGGTCTCGGGGCTACACCTTC.

Here the CDR3 reads CASRGTSPEQFF. DNA for the CDR3: TGTGCCAGCAGGGGGACTAGCCCTGAGCAGTTCTTC. The rearrangement joins TRBV7-9 to TRBJ2-1; 9 bases map to TRBD2. CDR3 length: 12 amino acids. The germline gives CDR1 SEHNR, CDR2 FQNEAQ (reference sequence). Trimming removed 6 bases from V and 9 bases from J; junction bases left unmatched: 3.

This rearrangement joins TRBV9 to TRBJ2-5, with 11 bases that match TRBD2. V shed 0 bases and J 0 bases; nucleotides not matched to a gene: 4. Germline V gives CDR1 SGDLS, CDR2 YYNGEE. This CDR3 is 17 amino acids long. Here the CDR3 reads CASSVGASGGYQETQYF. The CDR3 DNA reads TGTGCCAGCAGCGTAGGCGCTAGCGGGGGGTACCAAGAGACCCAGTACTTC.

This clone was detected only a few times. This chain connects TRBV2 to TRBJ2-1; 7 bases match TRBD2. After removal of 8 bases from V and 9 bases from J, the junction contained 16 bases not matched to a gene. The CDR3 loop spans 15 amino acids. CDR1 and CDR2 from the germline V gene are SNHLY and FYNNEI. The CDR3 here is CASRKGLDLSGEQFF. The CDR3 coding sequence is TGTGCCAGCCGAAAAGGACTAGATTTAAGCGGTGAGCAGTTCTTC. The full variable domain, rest sourced from reference TRBV2 and TRBJ2-1, is EPEVTQTPSHQVTQMGQEVILRCVPISNHLYFYWYRQILGQKVEFLVSFYNNEISEKSEIFDDQFSVERPDGSNFTLKIRSTKLEDSAMYFCASRKGLDLSGEQFFGPGTRLTVL.

This clone was picked up many times. The rearrangement joins TRBV2 to TRBJ2-7; D is ambiguous. The CDR3 is made up of 11 amino acids. Germline-derived CDR1 and CDR2 are SNHLY and FYNNEI. V lost 6 bases to trimming and J lost 3 bases, with 6 bases between them. The CDR3 loop is CASSTLYEQYV. CDR3 DNA: TGTGCCAGCAGCACACTCTACGAGCAGTACGTC.

V gene TRBV2 combines with J gene TRBJ1-6; D gene ambiguous. The CDR3 is 15 amino acids. V lost 6 bases to trimming and J lost 9 bases, with 18 bases between them. Germline V CDR1 and CDR2: SNHLY, FYNNEI. The CDR3 nucleotides read TGTGCCAGCAGACCCGGACCAAGGTGGTCTTCACCCCTCCACTTT. Protein: CASRPGPRWSSPLHF.

This clone was recorded many times. The V call is TRBV10-3, the J call TRBJ2-1; D call uncertain. Germline CDR1 and CDR2: ENHRY and SYGVKD. V lost 7 bases and J 4 bases, leaving 11 bases between the germline ends. The CDR3 runs 13 residues. The CDR3 reads CAITGNQYNEQFF. CDR3 bases: TGTGCCATCACTGGGAACCAGTACAATGAGCAGTTCTTC.